A single sample is the source of the 16 T cell receptor beta chains below, sequenced in a study of T-cell memory formation after mild COVID-19. MiXCR was run by TCRdb on the 5' RACE reads, yielding one entry per CDR3 protein. Of some 350,000 distinct CDR3 sequences listed, 10% to 15% were seen once; the top ten hold 20% to 25%. Sequencing input: PBMCs or a T cell subset sorted from them (not recorded which). The origin of the receptors is a man between 18 and 35 years old who had mild COVID-19 (a few samples of this study predate the infection). Cell type and time point are not known.

In its sample, this clonotype was seen a few times. This rearrangement joins TRBV20-1 to TRBJ1-5; 9 nucleotides match TRBD1. Germline-derived CDR1 and CDR2 are DFQATT and SNEGSKA (reference sequence). V lost 4 bases to trimming and J lost 5 bases; unmatched junction nucleotides: 9. The CDR3 extends over 15 amino acids. CDR3 nucleotides: TGCAGTGCTAATGGGGGACAGGGAGGCTATCAGCCCCAGCATTTT. Translation: CSANGGQGGYQPQHF.

V gene TRBV4-2 combines with J gene TRBJ2-6, with D perhaps TRBD1 (5 bases). This CDR3 has 16 residues. CDR1 is LGHNA, CDR2 YNFKEQ, per germline. With 3 bases removed from V and 0 bases from J, the gap between germline ends came to 9 bases. The CDR3 bases are TGTGCCAGCAGCCACCAGGACAACTCTGGGGCCAACGTCCTGACTTTC. Its translation: CASSHQDNSGANVLTF.

The chain carries TRBV6-2 or TRBV6-3 and TRBJ2-3; 9 bases are shared with TRBD2. The CDR3 spans 16 residues. V lost 5 bases, J lost 3 bases, and 9 bases stayed unmatched. Germline values: CDR1 MNHEY, CDR2 SVGEGT. This CDR3 reads CASSHPGLAPTDTQYF. The CDR3 DNA is TGTGCCAGCAGTCACCCGGGACTAGCACCTACAGATACGCAGTATTTT.

In this sample, this clonotype turned up a few times. The chain has TRBV20-1 and TRBJ1-1; tentative D call: TRBD1 (6 bases). The CDR3 loop spans 14 amino acids. The V gene's germline CDR1 is DFQATT and CDR2 SNEGSKA (reference sequence). V was cut by 0 bases and J by 0 bases, with 8 bases left in between. CDR3 region: CSARDTGMNTEAFF. The DNA of the CDR3 is TGCAGTGCTAGAGATACAGGGATGAACACTGAAGCTTTCTTT.

This chain joins TRBV5-1 and TRBJ2-6; D might be TRBD1 (6 bases). Trimming removed 4 bases from V and 0 bases from J, with 8 bases in between. The CDR3 is 15 amino acids. Germline-derived CDR1 and CDR2 are SGHRS and YFSETQ. In DNA, the CDR3 is TGCGCCAGCAGCGCAGGGGACTCTGGGGCCAACGTCCTGACTTTC. This encodes CASSAGDSGANVLTF.

The V call is TRBV12-3 or TRBV12-4, the J call TRBJ2-2, with no clear D. This CDR3 contains 12 residues. Trimming shortened V by 6 bases and J by 6 bases, and 8 bases separated the two germline ends. The CDR3 DNA reads TGTGCCAGCAGCGCCGTCTCCGGGGAGCTGTTTTTT. Translation gives CASSAVSGELFF.

This chain links TRBV4-2 with TRBJ1-4; 8 bases align to TRBD1. Looked up from germline, CDR1 is LGHNA and CDR2 is YNFKEQ. Unmatched junction bases numbered 12, after V lost 5 bases and J lost 7 bases. CDR3 size: 16 residues. This CDR3 is CASSSPGQALGEKLFF. CDR3 nucleotides: TGTGCCAGCAGCTCTCCGGGACAGGCATTGGGTGAAAAACTGTTTTTT.

This rearrangement joins TRBV20-1 to TRBJ1-5; 9 nucleotides align to TRBD1. Germline V CDR1 and CDR2: DFQATT, SNEGSKA (reference sequence). The V gene end was trimmed by 4 bases and the J gene end by 9 bases; junction bases not matched to a gene: 7. The CDR3 contains 13 residues. CDR3 DNA sequence: TGCAGTGCTACCGGGACAGGGCCAGGGCCCCAGCATTTT. Encoded protein: CSATGTGPGPQHF.

This clonotype was seen only a few times. The chain carries TRBV11-2 and TRBJ1-3; unclear D gene. Germline lookup yields CDR1 SGHAT and CDR2 FQNNGV. CDR3 size: 14 residues. The V end was cut by 5 bases, the J end by 0 bases, with 8 bases between. CDR3 nucleotides: TGTGCCAGCAGCACCGCAAGCTCTGGAAACACCATATATTTT. This translates into CASSTASSGNTIYF.

This clonotype was found many times. The rearrangement joins TRBV18 to TRBJ2-1; TRBD1 matches at 9 bases. This CDR3 spans 14 amino acids. The V gene end was trimmed by 6 bases and the J gene end by 3 bases; junction bases not matched to a gene: 3. CDR1 and CDR2 from the germline V gene are KGHSH and LQKENI. Written as DNA, the CDR3 is TGTGCCAGCTCGCGGGACAGGGTCTACAATGAGCAGTTCTTC. As protein: CASSRDRVYNEQFF.

The genes are TRBV28 and TRBJ2-7; D might be TRBD2 (5 bases). The germline V gene encodes CDR1 MDHEN and CDR2 SYDVKM. This CDR3 has 15 residues. V was trimmed by 7 bases and J by 2 bases, leaving 18 bases between them. For the CDR3, the DNA is TGTGCCAGCAAGGAAGCAGGCGGACTGGCCTACGAGCAGTACGTC. As protein: CASKEAGGLAYEQYV.

A few counts support this clonotype. The rearrangement joins TRBV7-2 to TRBJ1-2; perhaps TRBD1 as D (6 bases). The germline V gene has CDR1 SGHTA and CDR2 FQGNSA. Trimming stripped 5 bases from V and 5 bases from J, with 18 bases between. The CDR3 length is 15 residues. This CDR3 reads CASSITGTRGYGYTF. The CDR3, as DNA: TGTGCCAGCAGCATAACCGGGACAAGGGGATATGGCTACACCTTC.

V usage is TRBV6-5 and J usage is TRBJ1-2, with 7 bases lining up with TRBD1. V gave up 5 bases and J gave up 8 bases; unmatched junction bases: 14. The CDR3 is made up of 15 amino acids. Per the germline V gene, CDR1 is MNHEY and CDR2 is SVGAGI. The CDR3 here is CASSPNRDRRGGYTF. The DNA of the CDR3 is TGTGCCAGCAGTCCAAACCGGGACAGAAGAGGAGGCTACACCTTC.

This chain links TRBV6-2 or TRBV6-3 with TRBJ2-7, with 7 positions matching TRBD1. The CDR3 totals 13 residues. The V gene's germline CDR1 is MNHEY and CDR2 SVGEGT. V gave up 5 bases and J gave up 3 bases; unmatched junction bases: 4. This CDR3 is CASSETGNYEQYV. In DNA form, the CDR3 reads TGTGCCAGCAGTGAGACAGGGAACTACGAGCAGTACGTC.

The V call is TRBV7-6, the J call TRBJ2-7, with 14 bases that match TRBD2. V was clipped by 5 bases and J by 3 bases; unmatched bases: 12. The CDR3 is 18 amino acids. The germline gives CDR1 SGHVS, CDR2 FNYEAQ. The DNA for the CDR3 is TGTGCCAGCAGCCTGGCCGGGGACGGACTAGCGGGGGGCTACGAGCAGTACTTC. Its translation is CASSLAGDGLAGGYEQYF.

This clonotype has ten or more counts. V and J are TRBV5-1 and TRBJ1-1; 8 bases match TRBD1. The CDR3 totals 15 residues. The germline CDR1 and CDR2 sequences are SGHRS and YFSETQ. V trimming: 3 bases; J trimming: 5 bases; junction bases outside the gene matches: 9. CDR3 protein: CASSSLAGGETEAFF. Written as DNA, the CDR3 is TGCGCCAGCAGCTCCTTAGCAGGGGGCGAGACTGAAGCTTTCTTT.